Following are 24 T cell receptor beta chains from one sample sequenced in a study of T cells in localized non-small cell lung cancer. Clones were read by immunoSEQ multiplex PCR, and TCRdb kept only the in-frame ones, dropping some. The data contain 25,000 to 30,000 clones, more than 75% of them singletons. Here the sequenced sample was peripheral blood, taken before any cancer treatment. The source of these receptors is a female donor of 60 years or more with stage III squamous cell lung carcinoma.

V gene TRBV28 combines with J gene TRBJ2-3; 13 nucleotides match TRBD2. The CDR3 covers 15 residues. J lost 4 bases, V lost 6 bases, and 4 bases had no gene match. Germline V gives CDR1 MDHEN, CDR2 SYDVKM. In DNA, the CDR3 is TGTGCCAGCAGCCCCGGACTAGCGGGAGCAGATACGCAGTATTTT. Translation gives CASSPGLAGADTQYF.

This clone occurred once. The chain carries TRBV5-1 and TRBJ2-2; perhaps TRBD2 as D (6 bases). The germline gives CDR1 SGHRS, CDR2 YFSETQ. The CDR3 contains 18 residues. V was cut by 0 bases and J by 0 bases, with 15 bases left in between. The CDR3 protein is CASSLAGDRRANTGELFF. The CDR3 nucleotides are TGCGCCAGCAGCTTGGCGGGGGACCGAAGGGCGAACACCGGGGAGCTGTTTTTT.

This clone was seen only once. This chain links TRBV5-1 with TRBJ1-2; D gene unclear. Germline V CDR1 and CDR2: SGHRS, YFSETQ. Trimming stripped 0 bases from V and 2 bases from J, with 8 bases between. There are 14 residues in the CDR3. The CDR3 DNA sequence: TGCGCCAGCAGCTTGGGACTACCGAACTATGGCTACACCTTC. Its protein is CASSLGLPNYGYTF.

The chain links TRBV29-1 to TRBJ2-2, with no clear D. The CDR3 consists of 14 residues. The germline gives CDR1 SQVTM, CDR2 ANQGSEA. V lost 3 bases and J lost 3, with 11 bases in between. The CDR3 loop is CSVDVSGYTGELFF. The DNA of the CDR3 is TGCAGCGTTGATGTTTCTGGATACACCGGGGAGCTGTTTTTT.

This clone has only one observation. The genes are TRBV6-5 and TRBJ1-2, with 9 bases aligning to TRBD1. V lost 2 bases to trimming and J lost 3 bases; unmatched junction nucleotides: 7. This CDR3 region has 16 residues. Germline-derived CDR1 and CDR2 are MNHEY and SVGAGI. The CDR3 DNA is TGTGCCAGCAGTTACAACCGGGACAGGGTTGACTATGGCTACACCTTC. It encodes CASSYNRDRVDYGYTF.

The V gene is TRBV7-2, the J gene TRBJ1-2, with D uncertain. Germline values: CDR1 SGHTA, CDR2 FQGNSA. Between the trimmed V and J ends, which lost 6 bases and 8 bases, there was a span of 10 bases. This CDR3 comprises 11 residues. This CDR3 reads CASRKGRGYTF. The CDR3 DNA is TGTGCCAGCAGGAAAGGGCGCGGCTACACCTTC. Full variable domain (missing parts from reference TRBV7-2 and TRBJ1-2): GAGVSQSPSNKVTEKGKDVELRCDPISGHTALYWYRQSLGQGLEFLIYFQGNSAPDKSGLPSDRFSAERTGGSVSTLTIQRTQQEDSAVYLCASRKGRGYTFGSGTRLTVV.

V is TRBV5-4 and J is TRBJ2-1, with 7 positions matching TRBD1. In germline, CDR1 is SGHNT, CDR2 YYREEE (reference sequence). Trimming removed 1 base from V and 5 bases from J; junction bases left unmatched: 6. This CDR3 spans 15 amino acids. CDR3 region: CASSLPGTANNEQFF. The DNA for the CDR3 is TGTGCCAGCAGCTTGCCCGGGACAGCGAACAATGAGCAGTTCTTC. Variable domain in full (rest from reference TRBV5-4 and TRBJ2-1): ETGVTQSPTHLIKTRGQQVTLRCSSQSGHNTVSWYQQALGQGPQFIFQYYREEENGRGNFPPRFSGLQFPNYSSELNVNALELDDSALYLCASSLPGTANNEQFFGPGTRLTVL.

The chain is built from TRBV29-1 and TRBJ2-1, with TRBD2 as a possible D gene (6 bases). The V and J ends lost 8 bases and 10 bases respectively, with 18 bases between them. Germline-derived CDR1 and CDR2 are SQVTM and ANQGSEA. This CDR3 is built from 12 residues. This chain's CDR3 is CSCWTSGREQFF. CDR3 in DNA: TGCAGCTGCTGGACCTCGGGGAGGGAGCAGTTCTTC.

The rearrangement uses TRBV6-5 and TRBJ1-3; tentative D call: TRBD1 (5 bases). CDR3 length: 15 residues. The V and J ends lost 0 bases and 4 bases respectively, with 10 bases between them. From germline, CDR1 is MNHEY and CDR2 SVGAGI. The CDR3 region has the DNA TGTGCCAGCAGTTACTCGAGAGGGGAAGGAAACACCATATATTTT. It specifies CASSYSRGEGNTIYF.

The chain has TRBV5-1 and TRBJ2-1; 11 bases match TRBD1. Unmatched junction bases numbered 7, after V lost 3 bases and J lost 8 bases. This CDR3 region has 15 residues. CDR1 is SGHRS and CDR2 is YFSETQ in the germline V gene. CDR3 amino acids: CASSYSGTGGDEQFF. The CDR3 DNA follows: TGCGCCAGCAGCTATTCCGGGACAGGGGGTGATGAGCAGTTCTTC.

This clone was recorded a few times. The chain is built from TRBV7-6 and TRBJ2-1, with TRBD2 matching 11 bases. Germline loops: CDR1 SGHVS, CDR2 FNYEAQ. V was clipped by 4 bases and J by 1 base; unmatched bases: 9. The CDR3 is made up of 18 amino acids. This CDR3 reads CASSSLTSGTPSYNEQFF. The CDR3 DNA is TGTGCCAGCAGCTCCCTGACTAGCGGGACTCCTTCCTACAATGAGCAGTTCTTC.

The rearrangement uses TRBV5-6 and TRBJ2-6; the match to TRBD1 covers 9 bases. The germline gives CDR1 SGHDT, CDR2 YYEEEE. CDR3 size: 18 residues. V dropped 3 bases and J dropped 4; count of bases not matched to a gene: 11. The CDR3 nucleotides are TGTGCCAGCAGCTGGGGTCCCGGGACAGGGTCCGGGGCCAACGTCCTGACTTTC. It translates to CASSWGPGTGSGANVLTF.

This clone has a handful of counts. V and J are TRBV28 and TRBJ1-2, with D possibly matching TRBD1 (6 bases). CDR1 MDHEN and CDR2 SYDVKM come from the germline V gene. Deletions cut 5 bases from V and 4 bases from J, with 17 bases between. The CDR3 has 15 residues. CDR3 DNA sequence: TGTGCCAGCAGTCCCCCTCGGACCAGGGGCTATGGCTACACCTTC. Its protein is CASSPPRTRGYGYTF.

As DNA, the CDR3 is TGTGCCAGCAGCTTAACGCAGGGAAGCACAGATACGCAGTATTTT. It codes for CASSLTQGSTDTQYF. V gene TRBV7-9 combines with J gene TRBJ2-3; weak D call: TRBD1 (5 bases). The CDR3 is 15 amino acids. The germline gives CDR1 SEHNR, CDR2 FQNEAQ (reference sequence). V gave up 2 bases and J gave up 0 bases, with 9 bases separating them. Combining the CDR3 with reference TRBV7-9 and TRBJ2-3 gives the whole variable domain DTGVSQNPRHKITKRGQNVTFRCDPISEHNRLYWYRQTLGQGPEFLTYFQNEAQLEKSRLLSDRFSAERPKGSFSTLEIQRTEQGDSAMYLCASSLTQGSTDTQYFGPGTRLTVL.

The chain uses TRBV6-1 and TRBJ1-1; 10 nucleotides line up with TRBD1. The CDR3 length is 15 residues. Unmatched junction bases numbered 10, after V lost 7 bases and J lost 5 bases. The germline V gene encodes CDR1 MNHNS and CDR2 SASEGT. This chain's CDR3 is CASNDRGLGKTEAFF. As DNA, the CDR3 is TGTGCCAGCAACGACAGGGGGCTTGGAAAAACTGAAGCTTTCTTT.

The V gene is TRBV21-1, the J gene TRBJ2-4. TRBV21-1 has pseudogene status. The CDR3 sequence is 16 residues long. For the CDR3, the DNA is TGTGCCAGCAGCACCCCCCGCCAGGGGGGGATAAACATTCAGTACTTC. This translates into CASSTPRQGGINIQYF.

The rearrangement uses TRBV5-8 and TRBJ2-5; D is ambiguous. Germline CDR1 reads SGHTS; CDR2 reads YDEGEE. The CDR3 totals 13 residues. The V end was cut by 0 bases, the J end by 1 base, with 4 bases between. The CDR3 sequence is CASSLGVQETQYF. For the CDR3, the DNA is TGTGCCAGCAGCTTGGGGGTCCAAGAGACCCAGTACTTC. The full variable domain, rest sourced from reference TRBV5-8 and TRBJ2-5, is EAGVTQSPTHLIKTRGQQATLRCSPISGHTSVYWYQQALGLGLQFLLWYDEGEERNRGNFPPRFSGRQFPNYSSELNVNALELEDSALYLCASSLGVQETQYFGPGTRLLVL.

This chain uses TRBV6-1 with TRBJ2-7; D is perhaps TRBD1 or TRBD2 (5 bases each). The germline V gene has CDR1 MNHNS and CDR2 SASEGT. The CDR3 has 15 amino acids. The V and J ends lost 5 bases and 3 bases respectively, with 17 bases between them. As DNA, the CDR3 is TGTGCCAGCAGTCACGGACGGGGCGAAGACTACGAGCAGTACTTC. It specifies CASSHGRGEDYEQYF.

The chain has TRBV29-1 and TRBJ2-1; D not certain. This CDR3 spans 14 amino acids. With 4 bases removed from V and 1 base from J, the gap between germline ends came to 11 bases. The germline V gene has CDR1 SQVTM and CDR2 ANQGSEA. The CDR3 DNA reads TGCAGCGTTGCAAGTCCCGATTCCTACAATGAGCAGTTCTTC. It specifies CSVASPDSYNEQFF.

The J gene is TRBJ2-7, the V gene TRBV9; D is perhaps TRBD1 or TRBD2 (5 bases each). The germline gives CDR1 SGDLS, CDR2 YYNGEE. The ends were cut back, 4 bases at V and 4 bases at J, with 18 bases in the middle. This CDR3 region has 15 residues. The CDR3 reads CASSLMDGGPYEQYF. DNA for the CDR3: TGTGCCAGCAGCCTGATGGATGGGGGACCGTACGAGCAGTACTTC.

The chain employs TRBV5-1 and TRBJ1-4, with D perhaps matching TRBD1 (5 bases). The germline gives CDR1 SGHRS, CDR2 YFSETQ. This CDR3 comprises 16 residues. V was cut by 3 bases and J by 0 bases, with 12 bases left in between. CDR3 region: CASSYGGFATNEKLFF. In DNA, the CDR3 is TGCGCCAGCAGCTACGGGGGGTTTGCAACTAATGAAAAACTGTTTTTT.

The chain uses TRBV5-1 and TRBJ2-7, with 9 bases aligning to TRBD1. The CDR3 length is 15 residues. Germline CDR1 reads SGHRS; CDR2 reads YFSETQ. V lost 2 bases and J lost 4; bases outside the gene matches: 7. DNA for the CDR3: TGCGCCAGCAGCTTCCTGGACAGGGGCGATTACGAGCAGTACTTC. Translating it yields CASSFLDRGDYEQYF.

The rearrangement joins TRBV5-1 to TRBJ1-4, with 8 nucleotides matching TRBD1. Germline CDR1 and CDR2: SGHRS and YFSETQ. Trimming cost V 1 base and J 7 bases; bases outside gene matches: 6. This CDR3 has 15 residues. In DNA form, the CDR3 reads TGCGCCAGCAGCTTGCAGGGGGCCAGTGGTGAAAAACTGTTTTTT. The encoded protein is CASSLQGASGEKLFF. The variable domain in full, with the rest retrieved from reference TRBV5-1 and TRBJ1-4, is KAGVTQTPRYLIKTRGQQVTLSCSPISGHRSVSWYQQTPGQGLQFLFEYFSETQRNKGNFPGRFSGRQFSNSRSEMNVSTLELGDSALYLCASSLQGASGEKLFFGSGTQLSVL.

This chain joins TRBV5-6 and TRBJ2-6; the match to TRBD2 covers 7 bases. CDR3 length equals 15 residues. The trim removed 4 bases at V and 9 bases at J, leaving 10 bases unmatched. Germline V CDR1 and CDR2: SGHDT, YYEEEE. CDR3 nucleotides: TGTGCCAGCAGCCGTGGATACGGGGGGATCAACGTCCTGACTTTC. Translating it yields CASSRGYGGINVLTF.